This entry features one TCR beta chain sequence. The data were obtained in a study of blood T cell repertoires in COVID-19. Clones were sequenced by immunoSEQ multiplex PCR, and TCRdb holds only the in-frame ones, with some missing. The repertoire holds 250,000 to 300,000 clones, with roughly nine tenths as singletons. The clonotype was recovered from a woman under 40 with COVID-19, enrolled during active disease. Source material: peripheral blood.

This chain's CDR3 is CASSVLLTGNYGYTF. Here the CDR3 DNA reads TGTGCCAGCAGTGTCCTTTTGACAGGGAACTATGGCTACACCTTC. The chain employs TRBV28 and TRBJ1-2; 7 bases match TRBD1. Germline lookup yields CDR1 MDHEN and CDR2 SYDVKM. The CDR3 consists of 15 residues. J gave up 2 bases and V 5 bases, and 8 bases lay outside the gene matches.